This entry lists 24 T cell receptor beta chains sequenced from one sample in a study of cytomegalovirus exposure and HLA in healthy donors. Both 60 Vbeta primers and 13 Jbeta primers went into the PCR. Using immunoSEQ multiplex PCR, the repertoire was profiled, and TCRdb retains in-frame clones only, with some absent. The data show some 130,000 clones, roughly 88% seen once. The sequenced sample was PBMCs. All receptors come from a man in his forties or fifties in good health and CMV-seronegative.

V gene TRBV2 combines with J gene TRBJ2-1, with 7 bases lining up with TRBD1. Trimming cost V 9 bases and J 6 bases; bases outside gene matches: 8. This CDR3 region has 13 residues. CDR1 is SNHLY and CDR2 is FYNNEI in the germline V gene. CDR3 in amino acids: CARDRRQANEQFF. The CDR3 coding sequence is TGTGCCAGGGACAGGAGGCAGGCCAATGAGCAGTTCTTC.

This chain joins TRBV6-5 and TRBJ2-4; D call uncertain. Trimming removed 2 bases from V and 9 bases from J, with 11 bases in between. From germline, CDR1 is MNHEY and CDR2 SVGAGI. The CDR3 is 13 residues long. The CDR3 region has the DNA TGTGCCAGCAGTTACGGGCCCTTATTCATTCAGTACTTC. Protein sequence: CASSYGPLFIQYF.

The genes are TRBV7-9 and TRBJ1-1; D unclear. V was pared by 3 bases and J by 1 base, with 6 bases between. This CDR3 spans 13 amino acids. From germline, CDR1 is SEHNR and CDR2 FQNEAQ (reference sequence). The CDR3 nucleotides are TGTGCCAGCAGCTTGGCCACGAACACTGAAGCTTTCTTT. The encoded protein is CASSLATNTEAFF.

This chain joins TRBV6-1 and TRBJ2-3, with 13 bases fitting TRBD2. The CDR3 runs 15 residues. The trim removed 6 bases at V and 6 bases at J, leaving 6 bases unmatched. Germline V gene sequence: CDR1 MNHNS, CDR2 SASEGT. The chain's CDR3 is CASRATSGGWDTQYF. The DNA of the CDR3 is TGTGCCAGCAGAGCGACTAGCGGGGGGTGGGATACGCAGTATTTT.

This rearrangement joins TRBV5-1 to TRBJ2-2; no clear D gene. The CDR3 covers 13 residues. Trimming pared 4 bases from V and 3 bases from J, leaving 7 bases between. CDR1 and CDR2 from the germline V gene are SGHRS and YFSETQ. This CDR3 reads CASSGQDTGELFF. The CDR3 DNA sequence: TGCGCCAGCAGCGGGCAGGACACCGGGGAGCTGTTTTTT.

This rearrangement joins TRBV19 to TRBJ1-3; TRBD1 agrees at 10 bases. CDR3 length: 13 residues. The ends lost 8 bases at V and 2 bases at J; junction bases unmatched: 0. Germline V gene sequence: CDR1 LNHDA, CDR2 SQIVND (reference sequence). The CDR3 spells CASDRGPGNTIYF. CDR3 bases: TGTGCCAGTGACAGGGGGCCTGGAAACACCATATATTTT. Combining the CDR3 with reference TRBV19 and TRBJ1-3 gives the whole variable domain DGGITQSPKYLFRKEGQNVTLSCEQNLNHDAMYWYRQDPGQGLRLIYYSQIVNDFQKGDIAEGYSVSREKKESFPLTVTSAQKNPTAFYLCASDRGPGNTIYFGEGSWLTVV.

The chain is built from TRBV15 and TRBJ1-2, with D perhaps matching TRBD1 (6 bases). Germline V gene data show CDR1 as LNHNV and CDR2 as YYDKDF (reference sequence). Trimming took off 0 bases at V and 4 bases at J, with 15 bases between the two ends. The CDR3 contains 16 residues. The DNA for the CDR3 is TGTGCCACCAGCAGAGATCGAGGGGGGGGGTTCTATGGCTACACCTTC. It yields the protein CATSRDRGGGFYGYTF.

Details on this clone: The same CDR3 arises from other DNA sequences in this sample as well. The rearrangement joins TRBV6-6 to TRBJ2-2; 9 bases agree with TRBD1. Germline V gives CDR1 MNHNY, CDR2 SVGAGI (reference sequence). The ends lost 6 bases at V and 5 bases at J; junction bases unmatched: 7. This CDR3 is built from 15 residues. This CDR3 reads CASSYRGRGTGELFF. CDR3 bases: TGTGCCAGCAGCTACAGGGGGCGCGGGACCGGGGAGCTGTTTTTT.

J is TRBJ1-1 and V is TRBV18, with 9 bases identical to TRBD1. After removal of 4 bases from V and 8 bases from J, the junction contained 8 bases not matched to a gene. This CDR3 region has 14 residues. Germline values: CDR1 KGHSH, CDR2 LQKENI. CDR3 in amino acids: CASSRNRGLLEAFF. DNA of the CDR3: TGTGCCAGCTCACGCAACAGGGGGCTCCTCGAAGCTTTCTTT.

This clone was observed a handful of times. This chain connects TRBV15 to TRBJ1-1; D is uncertain. Germline CDR1 and CDR2: LNHNV and YYDKDF (reference sequence). The CDR3 is 14 residues long. V gave up 0 bases and J gave up 0 bases, with 5 bases separating them. CDR3 in amino acids: CATSRDIVNTEAFF. The CDR3 DNA reads TGTGCCACCAGCAGAGATATCGTGAACACTGAAGCTTTCTTT.

The gene calls are TRBV4-1 and TRBJ2-1; D not certain. In germline, CDR1 is MGHRA, CDR2 YSYEKL. V lost 0 bases, J lost 0 bases, and 18 bases lay in between. The CDR3 has 19 residues. This chain's CDR3 is CASSQEKRAQKSSYNEQFF. The CDR3 DNA sequence: TGCGCCAGCAGCCAAGAGAAGAGAGCCCAAAAAAGCTCCTACAATGAGCAGTTCTTC.

The sample holds a few counts of this clone. The genes are TRBV5-4 and TRBJ2-5, with 12 bases aligning to TRBD2. Germline V CDR1 and CDR2: SGHNT, YYREEE (reference sequence). The CDR3 totals 16 residues. With V trimmed by 2 bases and J by 5 bases, 7 bases remained unmatched. The CDR3 region is CASSFPSGGDSETQYF. In nucleotides, the CDR3 is TGTGCCAGCAGCTTTCCTAGCGGGGGGGATTCCGAGACCCAGTACTTC. The complete variable domain, with remaining parts taken from reference TRBV5-4 and TRBJ2-5, reads ETGVTQSPTHLIKTRGQQVTLRCSSQSGHNTVSWYQQALGQGPQFIFQYYREEENGRGNFPPRFSGLQFPNYSSELNVNALELDDSALYLCASSFPSGGDSETQYFGPGTRLLVL.

The sample holds one count of this clone. V usage is TRBV5-1 and J usage is TRBJ1-6; the match to TRBD1 covers 7 bases. The CDR3 has 15 amino acids. V lost 0 bases and J lost 9; bases outside the gene matches: 6. In germline, CDR1 is SGHRS, CDR2 YFSETQ. In DNA form, the CDR3 reads TGCGCCAGCAGCTTGGCTGACAGGGCGTCTTCACCCCTCCACTTT. Its protein is CASSLADRASSPLHF.

The J gene is TRBJ1-2, the V gene TRBV4-1; D gene unclear. The CDR3 spans 14 residues. Looked up from germline, CDR1 is MGHRA and CDR2 is YSYEKL. The V gene lost 0 bases and the J gene lost 2 bases, with 7 bases spanning the gap. CDR3 region: CASSQEAENYGYTF. CDR3 sequence (DNA): TGCGCCAGCAGCCAAGAAGCCGAGAACTATGGCTACACCTTC.

The chain has TRBV9 and TRBJ2-1; a weak D match, TRBD1 (5 bases). The CDR3 runs to 15 residues. The germline gives CDR1 SGDLS, CDR2 YYNGEE. V was pared by 0 bases and J by 9 bases, with 16 bases between. CDR3 sequence reads: CASSVESSGWPEQFF. CDR3 sequence (DNA): TGTGCCAGCAGCGTAGAATCGTCAGGGTGGCCTGAGCAGTTCTTC.

V is TRBV7-9 and J is TRBJ1-1; 10 nucleotides match TRBD1. V shed 5 bases and J 5 bases; nucleotides not matched to a gene: 8. The V gene's germline CDR1 is SEHNR and CDR2 FQNEAQ (reference sequence). CDR3 size: 15 residues. Here the CDR3 DNA reads TGTGCCAGCAGCATATTTGACAGGGGGCTAACTGAAGCTTTCTTT. This encodes CASSIFDRGLTEAFF.

The chain couples TRBV19 to TRBJ1-2; 7 bases are shared with TRBD1. Trimming removed 3 bases from V and 7 bases from J; junction bases left unmatched: 11. Germline CDR1 LNHDA, CDR2 SQIVND (reference sequence). The CDR3 has 15 amino acids. CDR3 sequence: CASSMPGQGVSGYTF. The CDR3 DNA follows: TGTGCCAGTAGTATGCCGGGGCAGGGGGTTTCTGGCTACACCTTC.

This chain links TRBV30 with TRBJ1-5, with 7 bases identical to TRBD1. The CDR3 extends over 14 amino acids. Trimming took 2 bases from V and 4 from J; bases not matched to a gene: 5. Per the germline V gene, CDR1 is GTSNPN and CDR2 is SVGIG (reference sequence). The CDR3 sequence is CAWSRGQRNQPQHF. For the CDR3, the DNA is TGTGCCTGGAGTAGGGGGCAGAGAAATCAGCCCCAGCATTTT.

The gene calls are TRBV6-6 and TRBJ2-3; tentative D call: TRBD2 (6 bases). The CDR3 consists of 16 residues. The V and J ends lost 8 bases and 8 bases respectively, with 26 bases between them. The germline V gene encodes CDR1 MNHNY and CDR2 SVGAGI (reference sequence). In DNA form, the CDR3 reads TGTGCCAGCTGGGGAGAGAGTAGTTGGAGGGGAGCTACGCAGTATTTT. The encoded protein is CASWGESSWRGATQYF.

This clone appeared a single time. This chain connects TRBV7-3 to TRBJ2-1; maybe TRBD1 (7 bases). Germline CDR1 SGHTA, CDR2 FQGTGA. CDR3 length: 16 amino acids. Trimming removed 5 bases at V and 8 bases at J, with 22 bases between. The CDR3 reads CASSPDGRQGGHEQFF. The CDR3 DNA is TGTGCCAGCAGCCCAGACGGGAGACAGGGAGGCCATGAGCAGTTCTTC.

The chain uses TRBV5-1 and TRBJ2-2; a possible D gene is TRBD1 (6 bases). V lost 0 bases to trimming and J lost 6 bases, with 12 bases between them. From germline, CDR1 is SGHRS and CDR2 YFSETQ. The CDR3 loop spans 15 amino acids. CDR3 bases: TGCGCCAGCAGCTTGGAGGTCAGGGGATCCGGGGAGCTGTTTTTT. It is translated as CASSLEVRGSGELFF.

The CDR3 nucleotides are TGTGCCAGCTCACCAGCCAGGGGGACCGAGGTCTCGTCCCAGCATTTT. Its protein is CASSPARGTEVSSQHF. The chain carries TRBV18 and TRBJ1-5; 7 bases line up with TRBD1. Germline values: CDR1 KGHSH, CDR2 LQKENI. V shed 2 bases, J shed 11 bases, and the junction held 15 bases outside the gene matches. CDR3 length: 16 residues.

The rearrangement joins TRBV10-3 to TRBJ2-2; 9 bases are a match to TRBD1. This CDR3 spans 16 amino acids. Germline CDR1 ENHRY, CDR2 SYGVKD. V dropped 4 bases and J dropped 3; count of bases not matched to a gene: 6. The CDR3 here is CAISGQGDWDTGELFF. The DNA of the CDR3 is TGTGCCATCAGTGGACAGGGGGATTGGGACACCGGGGAGCTGTTTTTT.

This clone has only one observation. The chain uses TRBV2 and TRBJ2-1; 13 nucleotides line up with TRBD2. Germline V lookup: CDR1 SNHLY, CDR2 FYNNEI. The CDR3 length is 15 residues. J lost 12 bases, V lost 6 bases, and 11 bases had no gene match. Here the CDR3 DNA reads TGTGCCAGCAGAACTACTAGCGGGGGGGCAGAAGGGCAGTTCTTC. Protein: CASRTTSGGAEGQFF.